This T cell receptor (beta chain) derives from a study of HIV-infected patients and healthy controls. The CDR3 is 15 residues long. Trimming stripped 1 base from V and 0 bases from J, with 8 bases between. Germline V gene data show CDR1 as LGHNA and CDR2 as YSLEER. The repertoire came from unfractionated whole blood and reflected all unsorted peripheral T cells. Two fifths of the ten uninfected healthy control donors were sampled twice, around three months apart. cDNA was made from around 0.5 ug RNA using alpha and beta constant primers. Using multiplexing indices, alpha and beta chain libraries were generated apart by chain-specific third strand synthesis. TCRdb redid the calling of the 5' RACE reads with MiXCR, one entry per CDR3 protein. Of 15,000 to 18,000 distinct CDR3 sequences listed, around 6.7% are singletons. This clonotype has at least ten counts.

This receptor was obtained from an adult in good health. Material for sequencing was blood. V gene TRBV4-3 combines with J gene TRBJ2-3; D might be TRBD2 (5 bases). CDR3 in DNA: TGCGCCAGCAGCCAAGGAGGGCCCAGCACAGATACGCAGTATTTT. Amino acids: CASSQGGPSTDTQYF.